This TCR beta chain was retrieved from a study of tumor-infiltrating lymphocytes in primary liver carcinoma. From approximately 0.5 ug of total RNA, TCR beta-specific cDNA was reverse-transcribed using a constant-region primer. Generation of the TCR beta libraries relied on three nested multiplex PCR rounds using slightly modified ARM-PCR. In TCRdb, the multiplex PCR reads were re-called with MiXCR into one record per CDR3 protein. This sample yields about 330,000 distinct CDR3 sequences, of which 65% are seen a single time; 5.5% to 7% belongs to the top ten. In regard to this clonotype: One end of the junction varies from germline; a read error may be responsible.

RNA was extracted from whole blood without cell sorting, alongside germline DNA. The TCR comes from a man in his forties or fifties with primary liver carcinoma and hepatitis B virus infection. Sequencing was done on a sample of peripheral blood.

CDR3 DNA: TGTGCCGGCAGCGGAGCGGAATCCTACAATGAGCAGTTCTTC. Residues: CAGSGAESYNEQFF. The J gene is TRBJ2-1, the V gene TRBV5-6; tentative D call: TRBD2 (5 bases). This CDR3 spans 14 amino acids. Germline loops: CDR1 SGHDT, CDR2 YYEEEE.